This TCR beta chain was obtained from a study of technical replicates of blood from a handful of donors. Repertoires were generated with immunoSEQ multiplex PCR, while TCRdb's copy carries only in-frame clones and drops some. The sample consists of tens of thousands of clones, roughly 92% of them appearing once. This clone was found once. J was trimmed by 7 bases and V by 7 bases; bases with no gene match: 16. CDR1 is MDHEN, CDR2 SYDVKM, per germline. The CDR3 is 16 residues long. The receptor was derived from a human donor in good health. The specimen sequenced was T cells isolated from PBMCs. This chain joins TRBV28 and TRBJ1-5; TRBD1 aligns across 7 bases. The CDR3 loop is CASIPTFGQEGQPQHF. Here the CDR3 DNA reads TGTGCCAGCATCCCCACATTCGGACAGGAGGGCCAGCCCCAGCATTTT.